This TCR beta chain was obtained from a study of CD8+CD57+ T cells in acquired aplastic anemia. Study observations and caveats: Controls did not differ significantly from patients in CD8+ Simpson's diversity. Overlap between patients and controls comprised roughly 28 CD8+ CDR3 sequences.

Many counts were recorded for this clonotype. Its antigen is currently unknown. It was genomic DNA that served as the template for profiling TCR beta VDJ and CDR3. TCRdb redid the calling of the reads with MiXCR, one entry per CDR3 protein. The sample shows 170,000 or so distinct CDR3 sequences, around 48% of them seen only once. Germline CDR1 reads SGHVS; CDR2 reads FNYEAQ. The junction had 3 bases not matched to a gene; V was cut back by 5 bases and J by 6 bases. The CDR3 spans 15 residues. Individuals selected for sequencing had exhibited CD8+CD57+ cell expansion on flow cytometry. In all patients, the disease was severe acquired aplastic anemia.

The chain combines TRBV7-6 with TRBJ2-1, with TRBD2 matching over 14 bases. Sequenced material: sorted CD4+, CD8+, or CD8+CD57+ T cells (not recorded which) from PBMCs. This receptor was identified in a human donor with aplastic anemia. CDR3 sequence (DNA): TGTGCCAGCAGCAAGGGACTAGCGGGAGTCAATGAGCAGTTCTTC. Translated: CASSKGLAGVNEQFF. Together with reference TRBV7-6 and TRBJ2-1, the CDR3 gives the full variable domain: GAGVSQSPRYKVTKRGQDVALRCDPISGHVSLYWYRQALGQGPEFLTYFNYEAQQDKSGLPNDRFSAERPEGSISTLTIQRTEQRDSAMYRCASSKGLAGVNEQFFGPGTRLTVL.